The 14 T cell receptor beta chains presented below share a single source sample, sequenced in a study of blood T cell repertoires in COVID-19. The assay was immunoSEQ multiplex PCR, and TCRdb's table has in-frame clones only and misses some. The sample carries more than 95,000 clones, about four fifths recorded once. Sequences were obtained from peripheral blood. The source is a man aged 35 to 55 with active or convalescent COVID-19.

This clone is a singleton in its sample. The chain recombines TRBV11-2 with TRBJ2-7; 7 bases agree with TRBD1. The V gene end was trimmed by 1 base and the J gene end by 6 bases; junction bases not matched to a gene: 6. Germline CDR1 reads SGHAT; CDR2 reads FQNNGV. This CDR3 has 14 amino acids. The CDR3 spells CASSLATGSGEQYF. CDR3 in DNA: TGTGCCAGCAGCTTAGCGACAGGGTCGGGCGAGCAGTACTTC.

This clone occurred once. V usage is TRBV30 and J usage is TRBJ1-1, with a possible D match to TRBD1 (6 bases). Trimming removed 5 bases from V and 4 bases from J, with 14 bases in between. CDR3 length: 13 residues. CDR1 and CDR2 (germline): GTSNPN, SVGIG (reference sequence). The CDR3 sequence is CAWEGLQGTEAFF. The CDR3 DNA sequence: TGTGCCTGGGAAGGGCTACAGGGCACTGAAGCTTTCTTT.

This clone occurred once. The V gene is TRBV29-1, the J gene TRBJ1-2; D is unclear. CDR3 size: 11 residues. CDR1 and CDR2 (germline): SQVTM, ANQGSEA. Between the trimmed V and J ends, which lost 6 bases and 7 bases, there was a span of 12 bases. CDR3 sequence reads: CSVWIAGGYTF. The CDR3 coding sequence is TGCAGCGTGTGGATTGCGGGTGGCTACACCTTC.

The J gene is TRBJ2-7, the V gene TRBV27; TRBD1 might be the D (5 bases). Trimming pared 5 bases from V and 3 bases from J, leaving 11 bases between. The germline gives CDR1 MNHEY, CDR2 SMNVEV (reference sequence). The CDR3 loop spans 13 amino acids. Here the CDR3 DNA reads TGTGCCAGCAGTCCCAGGACATACTACGAGCAGTACTTC. Its translation is CASSPRTYYEQYF.

This chain uses TRBV19 with TRBJ1-5, with D possibly being TRBD1 (5 bases). Trimming removed 5 bases from V and 3 bases from J, with 11 bases in between. This CDR3 comprises 14 residues. Germline V lookup: CDR1 LNHDA, CDR2 SQIVND (reference sequence). CDR3 protein: CASSRTGNNQPQHF. As DNA, the CDR3 is TGTGCCAGTAGTCGAACAGGTAACAATCAGCCCCAGCATTTT.

The chain employs TRBV12-3 or TRBV12-4 and TRBJ2-5, with D hard to call. This CDR3 has 13 residues. Trimming stripped 1 base from V and 2 bases from J, with 5 bases between. CDR3 protein: CASSLGLQETQYF. CDR3 coding DNA: TGTGCCAGCAGTTTAGGACTGCAAGAGACCCAGTACTTC.

The V and J genes are TRBV6-2 or TRBV6-3 and TRBJ1-2; 7 bases match TRBD1. J gave up 13 bases and V 0 bases, and 5 bases lay outside the gene matches. Germline CDR1 and CDR2: MNHEY and SVGEGT. The CDR3 is made up of 12 amino acids. For the CDR3, the DNA is TGTGCCAGCAGTTACTCTACGGGACAGCTCACCTTC. Encoded protein: CASSYSTGQLTF.

The chain recombines TRBV5-1 with TRBJ1-3; 7 bases map to TRBD1. The CDR3 spans 16 residues. Germline values: CDR1 SGHRS, CDR2 YFSETQ. With V trimmed by 4 bases and J by 0 bases, 7 bases remained unmatched. CDR3 region: CASSLGQANSGNTIYF. The CDR3, as DNA: TGCGCCAGCAGCCTAGGACAGGCGAACTCTGGAAACACCATATATTTT.

The chain recombines TRBV13 with TRBJ1-6; TRBD1 agrees at 10 bases. The germline V gene has CDR1 PRHDT and CDR2 FYEKMQ (reference sequence). The J segment lost 10 bases and the V segment lost 4 bases, leaving 10 bases of the junction unmatched. This CDR3 has 16 residues. For the CDR3, the DNA is TGTGCCAGCAGCTCCCCTGAGGGGACAGGGGACTCACCCCTCCACTTT. Translating gives CASSSPEGTGDSPLHF.

To note about this clone: Within the sample, other DNA sequences also encode this same CDR3. The chain links TRBV27 to TRBJ1-6, with 7 bases that match TRBD1. The germline V gene has CDR1 MNHEY and CDR2 SMNVEV (reference sequence). CDR3 length equals 14 residues. The J segment lost 4 bases and the V segment lost 5 bases, leaving 2 bases of the junction unmatched. The CDR3 nucleotides read TGTGCCAGCAGTCCGACAGGGTATAATTCACCCCTCCACTTT. Translation gives CASSPTGYNSPLHF.

This clone was picked up one time. This rearrangement joins TRBV2 to TRBJ1-5; D not certain. V was pared by 6 bases and J by 7 bases, with 13 bases between. The CDR3 contains 13 residues. Germline V gene lookup returns CDR1 SNHLY and CDR2 FYNNEI. CDR3 residues: CASSEREWQPQHF. In DNA form, the CDR3 reads TGTGCCAGCAGCGAGAGGGAATGGCAGCCCCAGCATTTT.

The chain uses TRBV9 and TRBJ2-7; 11 bases line up with TRBD1. The V and J ends lost 0 bases and 4 bases, in that order; junction bases with no gene match: 6. The CDR3 consists of 16 residues. CDR1 and CDR2 from the germline V gene are SGDLS and YYNGEE. The CDR3 DNA reads TGTGCCAGCAGCGTAGACGAAAGGGACAGGGGGTACGAGCAGTACTTC. It yields the protein CASSVDERDRGYEQYF.

The chain is built from TRBV7-9 and TRBJ1-2; maybe TRBD1 (5 bases). Per the germline V gene, CDR1 is SEHNR and CDR2 is FQNEAQ (reference sequence). The CDR3 totals 13 residues. V was cut by 4 bases and J by 4 bases, with 10 bases left in between. The CDR3 sequence: CASSSTGIYGYTF. DNA for the CDR3: TGTGCCAGCAGCTCCACAGGAATCTATGGCTACACCTTC.

V and J are TRBV21-1 and TRBJ2-2; TRBD2, the table's D call, lacks a check against the DNA. TRBV21-1 is a listed pseudogene. CDR3 length: 17 residues. DNA of the CDR3: TGTCCCACCCGAAAACTCGCGGGGGGGCTCGGATGCGGGGAGCTGTTTTTT. Encoded protein: CPTRKLAGGLGCGELFF.